This record concerns one TCR beta chain sequence. Using a J-beta primer mix together with a sample-barcoded 5' primer, a second PCR was run for roughly 6 to 11 cycles. Every single cDNA molecule received a tag from a template-switch adaptor with 12 random nucleotides. A minimum of 2.5 million CDR3-containing paired-end reads was obtained for each sample. Each CDR3 protein gets one entry after TCRdb re-called the 5' RACE reads with MiXCR. The sample comprises 1.5 million to 2 million distinct CDR3 sequences, 28% of which are singletons, and roughly 8% rests with the top ten. The sample comes from a study of blood T cells in healthy people across ages. Looked up from germline, CDR1 is SQVTM and CDR2 is ANQGSEA. Unmatched junction bases numbered 3, after V lost 0 bases and J lost 7 bases. The CDR3 sequence is 13 residues long.

This clonotype was obtained from a woman aged 25 to 39 in good health. The specimen sequenced was blood. The rearrangement links TRBV29-1 to TRBJ1-2, with TRBD1 identical over 9 bases. The CDR3 coding sequence is TGCAGCGTTGAAGATCGGGGACAGGGTGGCTACACCTTC. This translates into CSVEDRGQGGYTF.